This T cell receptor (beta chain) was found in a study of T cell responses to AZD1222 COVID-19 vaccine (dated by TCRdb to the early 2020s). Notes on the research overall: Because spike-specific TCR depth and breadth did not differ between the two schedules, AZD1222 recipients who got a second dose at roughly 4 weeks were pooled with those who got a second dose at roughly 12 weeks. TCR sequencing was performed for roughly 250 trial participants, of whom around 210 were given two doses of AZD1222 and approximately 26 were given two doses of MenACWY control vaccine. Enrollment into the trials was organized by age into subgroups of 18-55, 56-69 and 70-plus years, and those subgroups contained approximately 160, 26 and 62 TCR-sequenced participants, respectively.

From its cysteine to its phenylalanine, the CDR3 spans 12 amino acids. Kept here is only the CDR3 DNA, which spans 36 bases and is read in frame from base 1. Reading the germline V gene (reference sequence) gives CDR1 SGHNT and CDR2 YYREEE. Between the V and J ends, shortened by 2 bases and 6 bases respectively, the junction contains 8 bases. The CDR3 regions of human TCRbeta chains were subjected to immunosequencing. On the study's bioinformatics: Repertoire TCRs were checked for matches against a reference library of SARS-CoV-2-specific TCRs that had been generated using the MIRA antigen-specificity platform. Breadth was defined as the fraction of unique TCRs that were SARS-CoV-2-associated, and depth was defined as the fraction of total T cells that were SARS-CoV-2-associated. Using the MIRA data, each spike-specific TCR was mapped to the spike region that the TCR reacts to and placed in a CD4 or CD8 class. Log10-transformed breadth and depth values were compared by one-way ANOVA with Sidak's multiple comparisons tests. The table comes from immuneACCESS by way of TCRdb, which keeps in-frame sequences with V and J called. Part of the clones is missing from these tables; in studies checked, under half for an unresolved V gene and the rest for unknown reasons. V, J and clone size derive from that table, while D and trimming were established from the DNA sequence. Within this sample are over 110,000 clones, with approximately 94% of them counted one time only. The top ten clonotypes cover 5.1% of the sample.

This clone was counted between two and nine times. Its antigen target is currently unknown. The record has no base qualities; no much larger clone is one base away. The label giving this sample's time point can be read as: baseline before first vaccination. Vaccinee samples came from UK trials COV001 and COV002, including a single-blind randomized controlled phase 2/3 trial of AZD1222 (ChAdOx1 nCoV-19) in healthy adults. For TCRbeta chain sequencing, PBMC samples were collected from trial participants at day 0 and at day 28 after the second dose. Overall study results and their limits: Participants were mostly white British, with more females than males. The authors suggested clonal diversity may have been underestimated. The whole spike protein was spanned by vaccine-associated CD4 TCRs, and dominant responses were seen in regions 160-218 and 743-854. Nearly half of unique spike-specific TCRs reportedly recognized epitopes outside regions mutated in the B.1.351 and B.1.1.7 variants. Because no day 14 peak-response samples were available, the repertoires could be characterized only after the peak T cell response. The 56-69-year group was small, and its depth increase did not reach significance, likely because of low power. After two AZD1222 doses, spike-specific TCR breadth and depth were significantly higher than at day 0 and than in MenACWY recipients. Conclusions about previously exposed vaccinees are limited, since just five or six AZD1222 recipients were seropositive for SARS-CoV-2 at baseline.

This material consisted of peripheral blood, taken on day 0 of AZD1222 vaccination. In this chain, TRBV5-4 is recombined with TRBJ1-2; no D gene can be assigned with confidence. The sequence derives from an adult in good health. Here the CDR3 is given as CASSFSQNGYTF. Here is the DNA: TGTGCCAGCAGCTTTTCACAGAATGGCTACACCTTC.